What follows are 11 T cell receptor beta chains derived from one specimen sequenced in a study of cytomegalovirus exposure and HLA in healthy donors. The repertoire was sequenced with immunoSEQ multiplex PCR; TCRdb's copy has only in-frame clones and lacks some. The repertoire has roughly 70,000 clones, 95% to 98% of them found once; the top ten carry around 1.5%. The sequenced sample was PBMCs. These receptors all stem from a woman aged 18-29 years in good health and CMV-seropositive.

The V and J genes are TRBV27 and TRBJ2-4, with D maybe TRBD2 (7 bases). With 2 bases removed from V and 2 bases from J, the gap between germline ends came to 13 bases. In germline, CDR1 is MNHEY, CDR2 SMNVEV (reference sequence). There are 16 residues in the CDR3. The DNA of the CDR3 is TGTGCCAGCAGTTTAAGAAGGGGGGGAACCAAAAACATTCAGTACTTC. Residues: CASSLRRGGTKNIQYF.

This chain links TRBV11-2 with TRBJ2-3; the D gene is possibly TRBD1 (5 bases). The CDR3 extends over 13 amino acids. The germline V gene encodes CDR1 SGHAT and CDR2 FQNNGV. The V and J ends lost 5 bases and 4 bases respectively, with 10 bases between them. The CDR3 reads CASSLGHPDTQYF. The CDR3 nucleotides read TGTGCCAGCAGCCTCGGACATCCAGATACGCAGTATTTT.

The rearrangement links TRBV7-9 to TRBJ1-2; D unclear. V lost 5 bases and J lost 7, with 14 bases in between. This CDR3 has 13 residues. Germline V CDR1 and CDR2: SEHNR, FQNEAQ (reference sequence). CDR3 amino acids: CASSPTDDPGYTF. The CDR3 DNA is TGTGCCAGCAGCCCCACTGATGATCCTGGCTACACCTTC.

The chain combines TRBV19 with TRBJ2-1; tentatively, D is TRBD2 (5 bases). CDR3 length: 13 amino acids. Per the germline V gene, CDR1 is LNHDA and CDR2 is SQIVND (reference sequence). V lost 8 bases to trimming and J lost 7 bases, with 15 bases between them. CDR3 bases: TGTGCCAGTGGGAATTGGGAGTTTAATGAGCAGTTCTTC. This codes for CASGNWEFNEQFF.

The J gene is TRBJ1-1, the V gene TRBV29-1, with D hard to call. This CDR3 region has 14 residues. Trimming took 0 bases from V and 3 from J, leaving 11 bases between them. The germline CDR1 and CDR2 sequences are SQVTM and ANQGSEA. Here the CDR3 DNA reads TGCAGCGTTGAAGATAGCAGTTTCGACACTGAAGCTTTCTTT. This encodes CSVEDSSFDTEAFF.

This chain uses TRBV5-1 with TRBJ2-3, with D hard to call. Germline V gene lookup returns CDR1 SGHRS and CDR2 YFSETQ. The CDR3 spans 14 residues. V lost 0 bases and J lost 1, with 6 bases in between. The CDR3 sequence: CASSLAWRTDTQYF. Written as DNA, the CDR3 is TGCGCCAGCAGCTTGGCCTGGCGCACAGATACGCAGTATTTT.

This chain connects TRBV25-1 to TRBJ2-1; TRBD1 aligns across 11 bases. V dropped 3 bases and J dropped 3; count of bases not matched to a gene: 4. Germline V gives CDR1 MGHDK, CDR2 SYGVNS. This CDR3 spans 16 amino acids. CDR3 loop: CASSDRGTGGYNEQFF. For the CDR3, the DNA is TGTGCCAGCAGTGACCGCGGGACAGGGGGCTACAATGAGCAGTTCTTC.

This chain joins TRBV6-1 and TRBJ1-1; 7 bases match TRBD1. The trim removed 7 bases at V and 11 bases at J, leaving 10 bases unmatched. The germline V gene encodes CDR1 MNHNS and CDR2 SASEGT. The CDR3 spans 12 residues. The chain's CDR3 is CASNQEGAVAFF. In nucleotides, the CDR3 is TGTGCCAGCAATCAAGAGGGGGCGGTTGCTTTCTTT.

The J gene is TRBJ1-5, the V gene TRBV19; D unresolved. Trimming cost V 2 bases and J 7 bases, with 15 bases left between them. Germline CDR1 and CDR2: LNHDA and SQIVND (reference sequence). This CDR3 has 15 residues. The CDR3 loop is CASSIWGSERQPQHF. The DNA for the CDR3 is TGTGCCAGTAGTATATGGGGTTCTGAGCGGCAGCCCCAGCATTTT.

This chain connects TRBV27 to TRBJ2-2; possible D gene TRBD2, 5 bases. Trimming took 6 bases from V and 1 from J, leaving 12 bases between them. The CDR3 loop spans 15 amino acids. The germline CDR1 and CDR2 sequences are MNHEY and SMNVEV (reference sequence). This chain's CDR3 is CASRDFALNTGELFF. DNA for the CDR3: TGTGCCAGCAGGGACTTTGCTTTGAACACCGGGGAGCTGTTTTTT.

This chain connects TRBV28 to TRBJ2-7, with D possibly matching TRBD2 (6 bases). CDR1 is MDHEN, CDR2 SYDVKM, per germline. The CDR3 sequence is 16 residues long. Trimming shortened V by 6 bases and J by 2 bases, and 20 bases separated the two germline ends. CDR3 nucleotides: TGTGCCAGCAGGCATCGGGAGTCGGTGAGGACCTACGAGCAGTACTTC. This encodes CASRHRESVRTYEQYF.